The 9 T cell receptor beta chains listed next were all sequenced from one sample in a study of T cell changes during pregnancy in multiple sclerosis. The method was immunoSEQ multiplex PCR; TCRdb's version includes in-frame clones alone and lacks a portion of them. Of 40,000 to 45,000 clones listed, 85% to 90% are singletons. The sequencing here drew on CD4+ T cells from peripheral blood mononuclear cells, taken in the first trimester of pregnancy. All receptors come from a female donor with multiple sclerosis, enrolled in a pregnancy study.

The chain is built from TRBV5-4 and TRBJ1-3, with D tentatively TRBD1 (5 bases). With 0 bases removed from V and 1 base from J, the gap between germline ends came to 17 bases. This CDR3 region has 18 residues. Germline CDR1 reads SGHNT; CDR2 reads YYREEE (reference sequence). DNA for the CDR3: TGTGCCAGCAGCTTGGGAGGAGGGGATACAAGGTCTGGAAACACCATATATTTT. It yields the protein CASSLGGGDTRSGNTIYF.

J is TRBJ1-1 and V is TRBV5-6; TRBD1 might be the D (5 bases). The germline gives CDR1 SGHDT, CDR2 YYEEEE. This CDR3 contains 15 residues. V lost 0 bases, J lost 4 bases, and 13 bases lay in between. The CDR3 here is CASSLVRQGGTEAFF. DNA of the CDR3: TGTGCCAGCAGCTTGGTTAGGCAGGGTGGCACTGAAGCTTTCTTT.

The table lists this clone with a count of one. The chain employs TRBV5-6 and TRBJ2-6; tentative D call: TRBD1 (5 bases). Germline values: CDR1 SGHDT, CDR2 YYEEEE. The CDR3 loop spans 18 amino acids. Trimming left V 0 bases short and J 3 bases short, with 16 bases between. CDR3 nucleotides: TGTGCCAGCAGCTTGGTGTATTTTAGGGGTGGTGGGGCCAACGTCCTGACTTTC. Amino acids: CASSLVYFRGGGANVLTF. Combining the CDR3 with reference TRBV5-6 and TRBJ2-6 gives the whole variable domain DAGVTQSPTHLIKTRGQQVTLRCSPKSGHDTVSWYQQALGQGPQFIFQYYEEEERQRGNFPDRFSGHQFPNYSSELNVNALLLGDSALYLCASSLVYFRGGGANVLTFGAGSRLTVL.

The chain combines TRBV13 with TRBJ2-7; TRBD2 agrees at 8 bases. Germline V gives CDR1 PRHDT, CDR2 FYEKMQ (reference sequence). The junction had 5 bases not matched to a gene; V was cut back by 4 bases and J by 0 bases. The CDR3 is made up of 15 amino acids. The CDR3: CASSSAGGPSYEQYF. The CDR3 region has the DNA TGTGCCAGCAGCTCCGCGGGAGGACCCTCCTACGAGCAGTACTTC.

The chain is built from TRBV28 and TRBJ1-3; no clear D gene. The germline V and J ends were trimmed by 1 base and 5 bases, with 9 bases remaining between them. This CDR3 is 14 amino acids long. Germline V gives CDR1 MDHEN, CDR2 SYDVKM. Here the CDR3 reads CASSLSGIRNTIYF. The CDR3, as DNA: TGTGCCAGCAGTTTATCCGGGATTCGAAACACCATATATTTT.

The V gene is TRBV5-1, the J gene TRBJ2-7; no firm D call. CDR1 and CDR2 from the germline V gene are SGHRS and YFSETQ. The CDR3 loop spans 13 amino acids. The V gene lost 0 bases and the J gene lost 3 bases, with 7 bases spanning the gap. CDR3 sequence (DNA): TGCGCCAGCAGCTTGGACATCCGCTACGAGCAGTACTTC. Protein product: CASSLDIRYEQYF.

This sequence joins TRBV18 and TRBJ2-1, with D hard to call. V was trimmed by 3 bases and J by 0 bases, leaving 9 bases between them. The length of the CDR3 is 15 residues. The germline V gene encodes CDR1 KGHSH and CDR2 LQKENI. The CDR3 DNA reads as TGTGCCAGCTCACCTTACTCTACCTCCTACAATGAGCAGTTCTTC. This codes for CASSPYSTSYNEQFF.

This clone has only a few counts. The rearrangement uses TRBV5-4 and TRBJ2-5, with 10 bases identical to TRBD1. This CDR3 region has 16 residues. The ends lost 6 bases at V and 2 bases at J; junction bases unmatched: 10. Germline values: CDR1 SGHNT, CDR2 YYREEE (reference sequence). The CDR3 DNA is TGTGCCAGCACCCCACTCCCGGGACAGGGGCAAGAGACCCAGTACTTC. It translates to CASTPLPGQGQETQYF. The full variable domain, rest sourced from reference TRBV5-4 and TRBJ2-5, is ETGVTQSPTHLIKTRGQQVTLRCSSQSGHNTVSWYQQALGQGPQFIFQYYREEENGRGNFPPRFSGLQFPNYSSELNVNALELDDSALYLCASTPLPGQGQETQYFGPGTRLLVL.

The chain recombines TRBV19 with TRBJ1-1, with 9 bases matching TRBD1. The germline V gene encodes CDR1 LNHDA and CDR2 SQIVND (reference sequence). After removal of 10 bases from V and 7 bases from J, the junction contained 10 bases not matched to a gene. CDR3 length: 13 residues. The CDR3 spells CATRRTGVVEAFF. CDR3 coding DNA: TGTGCCACCCGGCGGACAGGGGTTGTTGAAGCTTTCTTT.